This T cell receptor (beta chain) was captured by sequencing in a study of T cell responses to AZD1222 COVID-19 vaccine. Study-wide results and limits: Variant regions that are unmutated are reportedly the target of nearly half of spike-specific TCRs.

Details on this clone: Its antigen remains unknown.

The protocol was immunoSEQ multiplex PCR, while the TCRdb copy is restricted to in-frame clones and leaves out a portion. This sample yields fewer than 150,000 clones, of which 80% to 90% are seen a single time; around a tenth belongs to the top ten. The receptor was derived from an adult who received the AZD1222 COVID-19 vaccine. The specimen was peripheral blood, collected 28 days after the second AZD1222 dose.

The CDR3 region is CASSEQGHGELFF. In nucleotides, the CDR3 is TGTGCCAGCAGTGAACAGGGACACGGGGAGCTGTTTTTT. This chain uses TRBV2 with TRBJ2-2; tentative D call: TRBD1 (6 bases). This CDR3 comprises 13 residues. The germline gives CDR1 SNHLY, CDR2 FYNNEI. V lost 2 bases, J lost 7 bases, and 8 bases lay in between.